This is a list of T cell receptor beta chains from one sample in a study of blood T cell repertoires in COVID-19. Sequencing was performed with immunoSEQ multiplex PCR; in TCRdb, only in-frame clones are kept and a portion is missing. The profile covers 250,000 to 350,000 clones, with approximately 92% appearing a single time and roughly 6.8% taken by the ten largest. Sequenced material: peripheral blood. These receptors were taken from a woman younger than 45 with COVID-19, enrolled during active disease. CDR3s include the opening cysteine and the closing phenylalanine or tryptophan. The D gene is left open where the match is weak. Clone size is stated in some rows and not others, as once, few, many or a class when expanded.

D gene,V gene,clone size,J gene,CDR3 protein,CDR3 DNA
TRBD1,TRBV5-6,.,TRBJ2-7,CASSGTADGHEQYF,TGTGCCAGCAGCGGGACAGCGGATGGACACGAGCAGTACTTC
TRBD1,TRBV7-6,.,TRBJ1-1,CASSLGTVGATEAFF,TGTGCCAGCAGCTTGGGGACAGTGGGTGCCACTGAAGCTTTCTTT
.,TRBV2,once,TRBJ2-3,CASTPGWDTQYF,TGTGCCAGCACTCCGGGATGGGATACGCAGTATTTT
.,TRBV28,once,TRBJ1-3,CASSLIGSGTGNTIYF,TGTGCCAGCAGTTTAATAGGGAGCGGGACTGGAAACACCATATATTTT
TRBD2,TRBV5-1,.,TRBJ2-7,CASSFLGLAGDQQYF,TGCGCCAGCAGCTTTTTAGGACTAGCGGGAGACCAGCAGTACTTC
.,TRBV4-1,.,TRBJ1-1,CASSQDRYREAFF,TGCGCCAGCAGCCAAGATCGGTACAGAGAAGCTTTCTTT
.,TRBV20-1,.,TRBJ1-2,CSASLQNYGYTF,TGCAGTGCTAGTCTACAGAACTATGGCTACACCTTC
TRBD2,TRBV6-5,.,TRBJ2-1,CASSRSGRAGNEQFF,TGTGCCAGCAGTCGGAGCGGGAGGGCCGGGAATGAGCAGTTCTTC
.,TRBV5-1,.,TRBJ2-7,CASSLQAREQYF,TGCGCCAGCAGCTTGCAGGCACGCGAGCAGTACTTC
TRBD1,TRBV5-4,.,TRBJ1-1,CASSLPGGANTEAFF,TGTGCCAGCAGCCTCCCAGGGGGTGCGAACACTGAAGCTTTCTTT
.,TRBV14,.,TRBJ1-6,CASSRGDNSPLHF,TGTGCCAGCAGCAGAGGTGATAATTCACCCCTCCACTTT
.,TRBV14,.,TRBJ2-4,CASSQVDRAKNIQYF,TGTGCCAGCAGCCAAGTGGACAGAGCCAAAAACATTCAGTACTTC
.,TRBV7-9,once,TRBJ1-1,CASSRPQAASGEAFF,TGTGCCAGCAGCAGGCCCCAGGCCGCGAGTGGGGAAGCTTTCTTT
.,TRBV27,.,TRBJ2-7,CASSLDPGEPHEQYF,TGTGCCAGCAGTCTGGACCCAGGGGAACCCCACGAGCAGTACTTC
.,TRBV5-4,.,TRBJ2-7,CASSFTGSGSYEQYF,TGTGCCAGCAGCTTTACAGGGAGTGGCTCCTACGAGCAGTACTTC
TRBD2,TRBV27,.,TRBJ2-1,CASSLGTSGGNEQFF,TGTGCCAGCAGTCTCGGGACTAGCGGGGGTAATGAGCAGTTCTTC
.,TRBV29-1,.,TRBJ1-1,CSAARIWQGGTEAFF,TGCAGCGCCGCGCGCATATGGCAGGGTGGAACTGAAGCTTTCTTT